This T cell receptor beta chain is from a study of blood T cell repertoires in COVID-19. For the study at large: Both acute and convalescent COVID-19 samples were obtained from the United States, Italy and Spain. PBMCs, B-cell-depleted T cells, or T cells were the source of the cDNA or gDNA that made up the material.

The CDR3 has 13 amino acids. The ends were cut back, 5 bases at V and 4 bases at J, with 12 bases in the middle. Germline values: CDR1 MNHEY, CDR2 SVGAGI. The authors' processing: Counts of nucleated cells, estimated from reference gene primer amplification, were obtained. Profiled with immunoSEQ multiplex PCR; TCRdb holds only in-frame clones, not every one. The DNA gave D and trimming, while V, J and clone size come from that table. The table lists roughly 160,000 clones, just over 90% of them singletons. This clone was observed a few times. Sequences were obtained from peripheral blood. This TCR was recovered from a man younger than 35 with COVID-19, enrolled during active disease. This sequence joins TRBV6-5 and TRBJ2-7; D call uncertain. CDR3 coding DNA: TGTGCCAGCAGTAGCGCCGGTTGGTACGAGCAGTACTTC. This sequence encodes CASSSAGWYEQYF.